A single sample gave rise to the 5 T cell receptor beta chains below, sequenced in a study of PD-1 blockade in classical Hodgkin lymphoma. Measured with immunoSEQ multiplex PCR; TCRdb has only the in-frame clones, and not every one. The table shows around 25,000 clones, with more than 75% occurring only once. Time point in this sample: cycle 4 day 1 (C4D1), after 5 to 7 weeks of nivolumab. Every patient was affected by relapse after autologous stem cell transplantation, while exposure to brentuximab vedotin was not uniform. Material: peripheral blood mononuclear cells (PBMCs), obtained before the fourth cycle of nivolumab. All receptors derive from a human donor with classical Hodgkin lymphoma.

The rearrangement uses TRBV6-1 and TRBJ1-1, with TRBD1 matching over 7 bases. Trimming at V came to 3 bases and at J to 1 base, leaving 5 bases not matched to a gene. The germline gives CDR1 MNHNS, CDR2 SASEGT. The CDR3 runs to 15 residues. DNA of the CDR3: TGTGCCAGCAGTGACCCTCCAGGGGGGAACACTGAAGCTTTCTTT. Protein: CASSDPPGGNTEAFF.

The rearrangement links TRBV15 to TRBJ2-5; D perhaps matches TRBD2 (5 bases). The DNA end is more similar to TRBJ2-7, so the J call may be wrong. This CDR3 is 15 amino acids long. From germline, CDR1 is LNHNV and CDR2 YYDKDF (reference sequence). CDR3 bases: TGTGCCACCAGCAGAGATAGTGGGAGCTCCTACGAGCAGTACTTC. This sequence encodes CATSRDSGSSYEQYF.

This rearrangement joins TRBV11-3 to TRBJ2-5; the D gene is possibly TRBD1 (5 bases). V lost 2 bases and J lost 4, with 23 bases in between. The germline V gene has CDR1 SGHNT and CDR2 YENEEA. This CDR3 contains 18 residues. In nucleotides, the CDR3 is TGTGCCAGCAGCTTAACCTCTTGGGGCAGCATAATTCCAGAGACCCAGTACTTC. Amino acid sequence: CASSLTSWGSIIPETQYF.

The gene calls are TRBV5-1 and TRBJ2-1; D gene ambiguous. The CDR3 is made up of 15 amino acids. Looked up from germline, CDR1 is SGHRS and CDR2 is YFSETQ. The V end lost 7 bases, the J end lost 0 bases, and 14 bases lay between the germline ends. This chain's CDR3 is CASHKAPSSYNEQFF. The CDR3 nucleotides are TGCGCCAGCCATAAGGCCCCCAGCTCCTACAATGAGCAGTTCTTC.

This chain uses TRBV6-6 with TRBJ1-4; D is ambiguous. The CDR3 has 14 residues. The germline V and J ends were trimmed by 6 bases and 8 bases, with 16 bases remaining between them. CDR1 is MNHNY and CDR2 is SVGAGI in the germline V gene (reference sequence). The CDR3 sequence: CASSSAALGEKLFF. In DNA, the CDR3 is TGTGCCAGCAGCTCAGCGGCCCTAGGGGAAAAACTGTTTTTT.